The T cell receptor beta chain described here comes from a study of persistence of HIV-infected CD4 T cells. Background on the study: Multiple blood draws of up to about 180 mL, except a couple of donors with single leukapheresis. Broader study findings: Degenerate expanded CDR3beta sequences were enriched among CMV- and Gag-responding cells.

With 2 bases clipped from V and 3 bases from J, the junction kept 4 bases outside the gene matches. The CDR3 has 15 residues. Looked up from germline, CDR1 is SGHDN and CDR2 is FVKESK. Stimulation used 10 ug/mL lysate from CMV-infected fibroblasts. Sorted nonresponding memory CD4+ T cells were CD40L-negative, CD69-negative, CD45RO-high. CD4+ T cell counts exceeded 400 cells/uL; CMV serology was positive. Sequencing used immunoSEQ version 4 in survey mode. TCRdb's copy holds only in-frame clones and misses some; the assay was immunoSEQ multiplex PCR. The repertoire holds 25,000 to 35,000 clones, roughly four fifths seen once, with 0.86% in the top ten. With regard to this clone: The antigen remains undetermined.

The chain is built from TRBV14 and TRBJ2-3, with 8 positions matching TRBD2. The source of this sequence is an adult man with HIV who was CMV-seropositive. The sample here was CD4+ T cells sorted from PBMCs after roughly 19-hour stimulation, taken from a patient who received antiretroviral therapy. CDR3 sequence: CASSQYLAGTDTQYF. The CDR3 region has the DNA TGTGCCAGCAGCCAATACTTAGCGGGGACAGATACGCAGTATTTT.